These 4 T cell receptor beta chains share one sample of origin, sequenced in a study of CD8 T cells in Susac syndrome. An amount of RNA that ranged from 0.5 to 1 ug was reverse transcribed with random hexamers. One entry per CDR3 protein, called by TCRdb with MiXCR from the immunoSEQ multiplex PCR reads. The repertoire consists of some 220,000 distinct CDR3 sequences, with 95% occurring once and the leading ten covering around 0.099%. Sequenced sample: CD4+ T cells from PBMCs. The source of these receptors is a human donor with multiple sclerosis.

This chain joins TRBV10-3 and TRBJ1-2, with TRBD1 as a possible D gene (5 bases). The germline V gene encodes CDR1 ENHRY and CDR2 SYGVKD. The CDR3 runs 16 residues. Trimming removed 0 bases at V and 2 bases at J, with 13 bases between. The CDR3 DNA reads as TGTGCCATCAGTGAGTCCACCCCAGGGCCCAACTATGGCTACACCTTC. Its translation is CAISESTPGPNYGYTF.

The chain uses TRBV20-1 and TRBJ2-2; 8 bases align to TRBD1. CDR1 and CDR2 from the germline V gene are DFQATT and SNEGSKA (reference sequence). CDR3 length: 16 residues. V was pared by 0 bases and J by 7 bases, with 10 bases of the junction left unmatched. For the CDR3, the DNA is TGCAGTGCTAGAGAGACCCGACAGGGGATGGGCGGGGAGCTGTTTTTT. It specifies CSARETRQGMGGELFF.

V is TRBV29-1 and J is TRBJ2-1; 8 bases fit TRBD1. V trimming: 4 bases; J trimming: 8 bases; junction bases outside the gene matches: 7. The CDR3 spans 13 residues. Germline CDR1 and CDR2: SQVTM and ANQGSEA. The CDR3: CSVVGQGWDEQFF. CDR3 coding DNA: TGCAGCGTTGTCGGACAGGGCTGGGATGAGCAGTTCTTC.

The gene calls are TRBV4-2 and TRBJ2-3; D is unresolved. The CDR3 covers 15 residues. The ends were cut back, 1 base at V and 0 bases at J, with 8 bases in the middle. Germline-derived CDR1 and CDR2 are LGHNA and YNFKEQ. In DNA form, the CDR3 reads TGTGCCAGCAGCCAAGGTTCTCGAAGCACAGATACGCAGTATTTT. Its translation is CASSQGSRSTDTQYF.